Below are 18 T cell receptor beta chains sequenced from a single sample in a study of blood T cells in healthy people across ages. Next came a second PCR, run for roughly 7 to 12 cycles, which used a sample-barcoded 5' primer along with a J-beta primer mix. TCRdb ran MiXCR on the 5' RACE reads and lists one entry per CDR3 protein. In the table there are about 800,000 distinct CDR3 sequences, 20% to 30% of which are singletons. These data also formed part of another study, on T cells of mothers and their children.

Sequencing was carried out using blood. Receptor source: a boy aged 5-17 years in good health.

This clonotype was detected ten times or more. This chain connects TRBV29-1 to TRBJ1-4, with unresolved D. The CDR3 length is 11 residues. Trimming removed 4 bases at V and 5 bases at J, with 5 bases between. From germline, CDR1 is SQVTM and CDR2 ANQGSEA. The chain's CDR3 is CSVGLNEKLFF. The CDR3 DNA reads as TGCAGCGTTGGTCTAAATGAAAAACTGTTTTTT.

The chain recombines TRBV27 with TRBJ2-7, with a possible D match to TRBD1 (6 bases). The DNA end favors TRBJ2-5, so the J call may be wrong. Germline CDR1 reads MNHEY; CDR2 reads SMNVEV (reference sequence). The CDR3 contains 17 residues. CDR3 sequence reads: CASSSISAPGESETQYF. The CDR3 DNA reads as TGTGCCAGCAGTTCGATAAGCGCGCCAGGGGAATCAGAGACCCAGTACTTC.

This clonotype was counted between two and nine times. The V and J genes are TRBV18 and TRBJ2-1; D ambiguous. The CDR3 is 17 amino acids. Germline-derived CDR1 and CDR2 are KGHSH and LQKENI. Trimming stripped 3 bases from V and 2 bases from J, with 17 bases between. This CDR3 is CASSPLGSSSTYNEQFF. CDR3 in DNA: TGTGCCAGCTCACCGCTCGGGTCGAGCAGCACCTACAATGAGCAGTTCTTC.

The V call is TRBV4-1, the J call TRBJ2-4; D unresolved. This CDR3 is 14 amino acids long. Per the germline V gene, CDR1 is MGHRA and CDR2 is YSYEKL. Trimming took off 2 bases at V and 0 bases at J, with 5 bases between the two ends. The CDR3 DNA is TGCGCCAGCAGCCAATTCTTAGCCAAAAACATTCAGTACTTC. Translated: CASSQFLAKNIQYF.

This clonotype has more than one count but fewer than ten. The chain links TRBV28 to TRBJ2-4; TRBD1 aligns across 9 bases. Germline CDR1 and CDR2: MDHEN and SYDVKM. With V trimmed by 6 bases and J by 15 bases, 9 bases remained unmatched. CDR3 length: 12 amino acids. DNA for the CDR3: TGTGCCAGCAGCACAGGGGGCGAAGGGATGTACTTC. Translating gives CASSTGGEGMYF.

This clonotype was recorded a few times. The chain employs TRBV30 and TRBJ2-6; tentatively, D is TRBD2 (5 bases). The CDR3 runs to 14 residues. Germline CDR1 GTSNPN, CDR2 SVGIG (reference sequence). Trimming left V 3 bases short and J 0 bases short, with 6 bases between. CDR3 sequence: CAWSAGSGANVLTF. The CDR3 DNA sequence: TGTGCCTGGAGCGCGGGCTCTGGGGCCAACGTCCTGACTTTC.

This clonotype was observed a handful of times. The chain joins TRBV29-1 to TRBJ2-4; D may be TRBD2 (6 bases). The germline CDR1 and CDR2 sequences are SQVTM and ANQGSEA. The CDR3 totals 14 residues. The V end lost 8 bases, the J end lost 3 bases, and 17 bases lay between the germline ends. The CDR3 spells CSFAEGLGKNIQYF. In DNA, the CDR3 is TGCAGCTTTGCGGAGGGATTGGGCAAAAACATTCAGTACTTC.

This clonotype turned up a few times. One end of the junction fails to match germline, which may point to a read error. Here the CDR3 reads CANSLSRTGGSTDTQYF. The CDR3 DNA follows: TGTGCCAACAGCTTAAGTCGAACGGGGGGGAGCACAGATACGCAGTATTTT. The chain carries TRBV7-6 and TRBJ2-3; 8 nucleotides match TRBD2. This CDR3 contains 17 residues. Germline V gene lookup returns CDR1 SGHVS and CDR2 FNYEAQ.

This clonotype was seen a few times. This rearrangement joins TRBV29-1 to TRBJ2-5; 10 nucleotides match TRBD1. The germline V gene has CDR1 SQVTM and CDR2 ANQGSEA. Trimming cost V 0 bases and J 9 bases; bases outside gene matches: 10. This CDR3 comprises 15 residues. The CDR3 sequence: CSVEDPGGQGIPQYF. The CDR3 DNA is TGCAGCGTTGAAGATCCGGGGGGACAGGGGATTCCCCAGTACTTC.

This clonotype was seen more than once but under ten times. The rearrangement joins TRBV7-2 to TRBJ2-3; 8 bases are shared with TRBD2. CDR1 and CDR2 from the germline V gene are SGHTA and FQGNSA. The V gene end was trimmed by 4 bases and the J gene end by 1 base; junction bases not matched to a gene: 19. The CDR3 runs 20 residues. The DNA of the CDR3 is TGTGCCAGCAGCTCCGGGAGGGGCCAGGGGAGGAGGTACGGCACAGATACGCAGTATTTT. Translation: CASSSGRGQGRRYGTDTQYF.

The chain carries TRBV20-1 and TRBJ2-5; 8 bases are shared with TRBD1. The CDR3 length is 16 residues. V was clipped by 2 bases and J by 2 bases; unmatched bases: 10. Germline V gene lookup returns CDR1 DFQATT and CDR2 SNEGSKA (reference sequence). CDR3 DNA: TGCAGTGCTAGAAGTCTGGGGACAGGCACACAAGAGACCCAGTACTTC. Translating it yields CSARSLGTGTQETQYF.

The chain joins TRBV2 to TRBJ2-3, with unresolved D. CDR3 length: 17 amino acids. Germline V CDR1 and CDR2: SNHLY, FYNNEI. Deletions cut 7 bases from V and 2 bases from J, with 22 bases between. The CDR3 DNA sequence: TGTGCCAGCACCCCAGTTCCCGGCAGGTCCTTCACAGATACGCAGTATTTT. It specifies CASTPVPGRSFTDTQYF.

This clonotype was counted between two and nine times. The chain combines TRBV29-1 with TRBJ2-2; TRBD1 matches at 7 bases. The length of the CDR3 is 13 residues. Trimming removed 5 bases from V and 6 bases from J; junction bases left unmatched: 6. CDR1 is SQVTM and CDR2 is ANQGSEA in the germline V gene. The CDR3 region has the DNA TGCAGCGTTATGGACAGGAAAGCCGGGGAGCTGTTTTTT. It encodes CSVMDRKAGELFF.

This rearrangement joins TRBV6-2 or TRBV6-3 to TRBJ2-7; D possibly corresponds to TRBD2 (5 bases). The germline V gene has CDR1 MNHEY and CDR2 SVGEGT. Trimming removed 6 bases at V and 0 bases at J, with 15 bases between. This CDR3 has 15 amino acids. CDR3 amino acids: CASSHPSTSSYEQYF. The CDR3 nucleotides read TGTGCCAGCAGCCACCCTAGCACCAGCTCCTACGAGCAGTACTTC.

This clonotype appeared a few times. This chain links TRBV7-9 with TRBJ2-5, with a possible D match to TRBD1 (6 bases). The DNA matches TRBJ2-7 better at its end, which makes the J call doubtful. Germline CDR1 is SEHNR and CDR2 is FQNEAQ (reference sequence). This CDR3 has 15 amino acids. CDR3 bases: TGTGCCAGCAGCCCACAGCGGTGGGGGCTCGGCGAGCAGTACTTC. Protein: CASSPQRWGLGEQYF.

This clonotype was seen ten or more times. V usage is TRBV29-1 and J usage is TRBJ2-4; D unresolved. Between the trimmed V and J ends, which lost 1 base and 1 base, there was a span of 17 bases. Germline values: CDR1 SQVTM, CDR2 ANQGSEA. The CDR3 runs to 17 residues. The CDR3 region is CSVEGWPGDDAKNIQYF. In DNA, the CDR3 is TGCAGCGTTGAAGGTTGGCCTGGGGATGACGCCAAAAACATTCAGTACTTC.

The chain recombines TRBV7-8 with TRBJ1-2; D is perhaps TRBD1 (6 bases). The V and J ends lost 1 base and 4 bases respectively, with 13 bases between them. CDR3 length: 15 residues. In germline, CDR1 is SGHVS, CDR2 FQNEAQ. In nucleotides, the CDR3 is TGTGCCAGCAGCTTAGAGGTGGGGGGCAGCTATGGCTACACCTTC. This sequence encodes CASSLEVGGSYGYTF.

This clonotype was observed a handful of times. The V gene is TRBV15, the J gene TRBJ1-2, with TRBD1 as a possible D gene (6 bases). Germline V gives CDR1 LNHNV, CDR2 YYDKDF (reference sequence). Trimming shortened V by 5 bases and J by 4 bases, and 11 bases separated the two germline ends. The CDR3 is made up of 13 amino acids. In DNA form, the CDR3 reads TGTGCCACCAGCCCAGGGGACTTCTATGGCTACACCTTC. Translating gives CATSPGDFYGYTF.